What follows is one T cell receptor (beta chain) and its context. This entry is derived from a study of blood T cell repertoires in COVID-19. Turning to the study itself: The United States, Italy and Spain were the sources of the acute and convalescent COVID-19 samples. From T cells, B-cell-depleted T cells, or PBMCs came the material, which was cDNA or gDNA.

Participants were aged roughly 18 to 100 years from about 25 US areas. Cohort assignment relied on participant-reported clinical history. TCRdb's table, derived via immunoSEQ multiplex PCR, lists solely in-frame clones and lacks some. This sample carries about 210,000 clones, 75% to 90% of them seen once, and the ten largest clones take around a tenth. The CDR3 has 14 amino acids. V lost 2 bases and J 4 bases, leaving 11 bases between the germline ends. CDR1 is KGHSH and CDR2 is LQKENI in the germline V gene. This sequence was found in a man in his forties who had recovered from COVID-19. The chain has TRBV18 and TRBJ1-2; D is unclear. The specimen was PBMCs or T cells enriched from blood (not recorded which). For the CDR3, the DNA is TGTGCCAGCTCACCAGTCGGGGTAGCCTATGGCTACACCTTC. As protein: CASSPVGVAYGYTF.